This T cell receptor beta chain was observed in a study of blood T cell repertoires in COVID-19. Study-wide background: Some COVID-19 samples were acute and others convalescent; all came from the United States, Italy and Spain. Nucleic acid was either cDNA or gDNA, and it came from T cells, B-cell-depleted T cells, or PBMCs.

Clinical histories supplied by participants themselves formed the basis of cohort assignment. Recovered status in Cohort 3 required two negative PCRs, clearance, or symptom resolution. The ends lost 3 bases at V and 3 bases at J; junction bases unmatched: 7. The CDR3 contains 16 residues. CDR1 MNHEY and CDR2 SMNVEV come from the germline V gene (reference sequence). Some clones are missing from TCRdb's copy, which holds only in-frame ones; the method was immunoSEQ multiplex PCR. This repertoire shows 160,000 or so clones, 80% found once; its top ten account for roughly 3.5%. The chain uses TRBV27 and TRBJ2-4, with TRBD1 identical over 8 bases. The source material was PBMCs or T cells enriched from blood (not recorded which). The sequence came from a woman aged 60-75 years who had recovered from COVID-19. DNA of the CDR3: TGTGCCAGCAGTTTCTTGGCAGGGGGCGGCAAAAACATTCAGTACTTC. Amino acids: CASSFLAGGGKNIQYF.